This T cell receptor beta chain was sequenced in a study of T cells in Graves' hyperthyroidism and ophthalmopathy. It was RNA transcripts that yielded the amplified TCR beta CDR3 regions. The TCR CDR3 first-round RT-PCR relied on the HTBI primer set. TCRdb fed the multiplex PCR reads into MiXCR, producing one record per CDR3 protein. The sample records about 420,000 distinct CDR3 sequences, approximately 15% being singletons. This CDR3 spans 14 amino acids. V was trimmed by 8 bases and J by 2 bases, leaving 14 bases between them. Germline V gene lookup returns CDR1 MDHEN and CDR2 SYDVKM. This clonotype was picked up many times.

This receptor was obtained from a woman younger than 30 with Graves' hyperthyroidism. V is TRBV28 and J is TRBJ2-3; maybe TRBD2 (5 bases). The sequenced sample was blood. CDR3 sequence (DNA): TGTGCCAGCTTCGCCAAGCGGCACACAGATACGCAGTATTTT. This sequence encodes CASFAKRHTDTQYF.